These T cell receptor beta chains were read from a single sample in a study of shared clonotypes between healthy human individuals. Assay used: immunoSEQ multiplex PCR; TCRdb lists only in-frame clones, some missing. The sample has 2 million to 2.5 million clones, more than 80% seen once. The sequencing sample was made of naive CD4+ T cells from PBMCs. These receptors were obtained from a man aged 18 to 30 in good health. Some clones in this sample may be carry-over from other donors' samples. Each CDR3 is given with its conserved first and last residue. Fields, in order: D gene, V gene, J gene, clone size, CDR3 protein, CDR3 DNA. A D gene is named only where the DNA matches it firmly. Clone size, where shown, is once, few, many, or a class for clones that have expanded.

NA,TRBV4-1,TRBJ2-5,NA,CASSQGGLETQYF,TGCGCCAGCAGCCAGGGGGGCCTGGAGACCCAGTACTTC
NA,TRBV6-1,TRBJ1-1,NA,CASSEGRMNTEAFF,TGTGCCAGCAGTGAAGGACGGATGAACACTGAAGCTTTCTTT
NA,TRBV12-2,TRBJ1-2,NA,CASRLATRDYGYTF,TGTGCAAGTCGCTTAGCGACCAGAGACTATGGCTACACCTTC
NA,TRBV6-1,TRBJ2-3,NA,CASSETPGGYTDTQYF,TGTGCCAGCAGTGAAACTCCAGGAGGTTACACAGATACGCAGTATTTT
TRBD2,TRBV6-5,TRBJ2-1,NA,CASSGPLSGRVEQFF,TGTGCCAGCAGTGGGCCTCTTAGCGGGAGAGTTGAGCAGTTCTTC
NA,TRBV5-1,TRBJ1-4,NA,CASSPEPGEKLFF,TGCGCCAGCAGCCCGGAACCGGGGGAAAAACTGTTTTTT
NA,TRBV18,TRBJ1-5,few,CASSQGGLEPQHF,TGTGCCAGCTCACAGGGAGGGCTTGAGCCCCAGCATTTT
TRBD2,TRBV27,TRBJ2-1,NA,CASSPRTSGYNEQFF,TGTGCCAGCAGTCCGAGGACTAGCGGGTACAATGAGCAGTTCTTC
NA,TRBV18,TRBJ1-5,NA,CASSLGTPSNQPQHF,TGTGCCAGCTCACTCGGGACGCCGAGCAATCAGCCCCAGCATTTT
TRBD2,TRBV27,TRBJ2-3,NA,CASSIAGGTDTQYF,TGTGCCAGCAGCATAGCGGGAGGCACAGATACGCAGTATTTT
TRBD1,TRBV5-1,TRBJ2-2,NA,CASSFGTGFGELFF,TGCGCCAGCAGCTTCGGGACAGGGTTCGGGGAGCTGTTTTTT
NA,TRBV9,TRBJ1-2,NA,CASSKRDTSLYGYTF,TGTGCCAGCAGCAAACGGGACACCTCACTCTATGGCTACACCTTC
NA,TRBV5-4,TRBJ1-1,NA,CASSLPGRDTEAFF,TGTGCCAGCAGCTTGCCAGGGAGGGACACTGAAGCTTTCTTT
NA,TRBV28,TRBJ1-4,NA,CASSSQPRRATNEKLFF,TGTGCCAGCAGTTCCCAGCCACGAAGGGCAACTAATGAAAAACTGTTTTTT
TRBD2,TRBV5-8,TRBJ2-3,once,CASSPGLAAGGDTQYF,TGTGCCAGCAGCCCCGGACTAGCGGCAGGGGGAGATACGCAGTATTTT
TRBD1,TRBV7-8,TRBJ2-7,NA,CASRRIGTGIYEQYF,TGTGCCAGCAGGAGAATCGGGACAGGGATCTACGAGCAGTACTTC
NA,TRBV5-1,TRBJ2-5,NA,CASSYDRETQYF,TGCGCCAGCAGCTATGACAGAGAGACCCAGTACTTC
NA,TRBV9,TRBJ2-1,NA,CASSARLAAEQFF,TGTGCCAGCAGCGCCCGATTAGCGGCTGAGCAGTTCTTC
NA,TRBV6-6,TRBJ2-3,NA,CASSYSRRDGTDTQYF,TGTGCCAGCAGTTACTCGCGCAGGGACGGCACAGATACGCAGTATTTT
NA,TRBV5-6,TRBJ1-1,NA,CASNRRNTEAFF,TGTGCCAGCAACCGGCGGAACACTGAAGCTTTCTTT
NA,TRBV4-1,TRBJ2-1,NA,CASSQAGRSSYNEQFF,TGCGCCAGCAGCCAAGCCGGGCGGAGCTCCTACAATGAGCAGTTCTTC
NA,TRBV5-1,TRBJ2-7,NA,CASSLFYGVRYEQYF,TGCGCCAGCAGCTTGTTTTACGGGGTGCGGTACGAGCAGTACTTC
NA,TRBV5-1,TRBJ1-2,NA,CASSLGQGTSYGYTF,TGCGCCAGCAGCTTGGGGCAGGGTACCTCTTATGGCTACACCTTC
NA,TRBV11-2,TRBJ1-1,NA,CASSLAGAAEAFF,TGTGCCAGCAGCTTAGCTGGGGCAGCTGAAGCTTTCTTT
TRBD2,TRBV10-3,TRBJ2-7,once,CAISGGTSSRGREQYF,TGTGCCATCAGTGGCGGGACTAGCTCCCGGGGGAGGGAGCAGTACTTC
NA,TRBV6-1,TRBJ2-6,NA,CASGVSGANVLTF,TGTGCCAGCGGGGTCTCTGGGGCCAACGTCCTGACTTTC
TRBD2,TRBV5-1,TRBJ2-4,NA,CASSLGASGAKNIQYF,TGCGCCAGCAGCTTGGGGGCTAGCGGGGCCAAAAACATTCAGTACTTC
NA,TRBV29-1,TRBJ1-5,NA,CSVAGQPNQPQHF,TGCAGCGTTGCCGGTCAGCCAAATCAGCCCCAGCATTTT
TRBD1,TRBV6-1,TRBJ2-6,once,CASKTGSGANVLTF,TGTGCCAGCAAGACAGGGTCAGGGGCCAACGTCCTGACTTTC
NA,TRBV5-4,TRBJ1-1,NA,CASSGGAVKSMNTEAFF,TGTGCCAGCAGCGGGGGCGCTGTCAAGTCCATGAACACTGAAGCTTTCTTT
NA,TRBV19,TRBJ2-1,NA,CASSIRNRLTYNEQFF,TGTGCCAGTAGTATCCGTAACCGCTTGACCTACAATGAGCAGTTCTTC
TRBD2,TRBV7-2,TRBJ2-3,NA,CASSLARTSGPSTDTQYF,TGTGCCAGCAGCTTAGCCAGGACTAGCGGGCCAAGCACAGATACGCAGTATTTT
NA,TRBV11-3,TRBJ1-3,NA,CASSPGPGNTIYF,TGTGCCAGCAGCCCGGGGCCTGGAAACACCATATATTTT
NA,TRBV5-6,TRBJ2-7,NA,CASSLTRVAFSRDAYEQYF,TGTGCCAGCAGCCTTACCCGGGTGGCATTCAGTCGGGACGCCTACGAGCAGTACTTC
NA,TRBV5-4,TRBJ1-1,NA,CASSLAGAVNTEAFF,TGTGCCAGCAGCTTGGCCGGGGCAGTGAACACTGAAGCTTTCTTT
NA,TRBV18,TRBJ1-2,NA,CASSTKGDYGYTF,TGTGCCAGCTCTACCAAGGGGGACTATGGCTACACCTTC
NA,TRBV5-1,TRBJ2-2,NA,CASSLLANTGELFF,TGCGCCAGCAGCCTACTAGCCAACACCGGGGAGCTGTTTTTT
TRBD1,TRBV30,TRBJ1-5,NA,CAATGDSNQPQHF,TGTGCCGCGACAGGGGATAGCAATCAGCCCCAGCATTTT
TRBD1,TRBV4-1,TRBJ1-4,NA,CASSHPGTGNEKLFF,TGCGCCAGCAGCCACCCCGGGACAGGGAATGAAAAACTGTTTTTT
TRBD1,TRBV5-1,TRBJ1-2,NA,CASSFGTGNYGYTF,TGCGCCAGCAGCTTCGGGACAGGAAACTATGGCTACACCTTC
TRBD2,TRBV25-1,TRBJ2-5,NA,CASSENSGRGETQYF,TGTGCCAGCAGTGAGAATAGCGGGAGGGGCGAGACCCAGTACTTC